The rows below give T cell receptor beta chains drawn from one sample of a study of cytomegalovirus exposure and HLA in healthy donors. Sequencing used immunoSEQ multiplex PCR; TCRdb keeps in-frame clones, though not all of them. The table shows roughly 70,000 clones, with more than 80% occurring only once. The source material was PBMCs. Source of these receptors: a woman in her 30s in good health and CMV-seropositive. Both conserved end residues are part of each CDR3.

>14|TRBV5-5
CASSLLVRATEAFF
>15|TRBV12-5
CASGLGDSTQETQYF
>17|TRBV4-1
CASSQAWSGRGVYEQYF
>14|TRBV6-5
CASSLGGVSYEQYF
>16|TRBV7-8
CASSSKLRYSTDTQYF
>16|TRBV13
CASSLLGLAENNEQFF
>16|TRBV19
CASRSGQRDSNQPQHF
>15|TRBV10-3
CAIRPAGGVLNEQYF
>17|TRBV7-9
CASSLPLAGGPPLEQYF
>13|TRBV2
CASRDDRSYGYTF
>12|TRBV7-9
CASSLTGLGYTF
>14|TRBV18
CASSPRGRVTEAFF
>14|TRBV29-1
CSVLRASGNNEQFF
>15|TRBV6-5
CASSYTRALNTEAFF
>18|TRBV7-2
CASSRRETPTLSGNTIYF
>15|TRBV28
CASSDPLGRSYEQYF
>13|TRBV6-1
CAILRGSGNEQFF
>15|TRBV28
CASSPGDRGSDTQYF
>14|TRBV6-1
CASRDGGRGEKLFF
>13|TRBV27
CASSWDTRQPQHF